This TCR beta chain was sequenced during a study of blood T cell repertoires in COVID-19. This table comes from immunoSEQ multiplex PCR, and its TCRdb copy is limited to in-frame clones, with some not included. Of approximately 85,000 clones listed, 86% were seen once; the top ten hold 25% to 30%. Germline V CDR1 and CDR2: LNHDA, SQIVND (reference sequence). The CDR3 spans 14 residues. The V end lost 2 bases, the J end lost 5 bases, and 12 bases lay between the germline ends. This clone was recorded only once. The sequenced sample was peripheral blood. V is TRBV19 and J is TRBJ1-2; the D gene is possibly TRBD1 (6 bases). The TCR originated in a man aged 50 to 60 with active or convalescent COVID-19. The CDR3 loop is CASSILIGQYGYTF. The DNA for the CDR3 is TGTGCCAGTAGTATACTTATCGGACAGTATGGCTACACCTTC.